This T cell receptor beta chain was sequenced for a study of blood T cell repertoires in COVID-19. The wider study: PBMCs, B-cell-depleted T cells, or T cells provided the cDNA or gDNA that made up the material.

Per the authors' pipeline: Estimation of nucleated cell counts relied on the amplification of reference gene primers. The data were produced by immunoSEQ multiplex PCR, yet TCRdb's version contains in-frame clones alone and is incomplete. Clone size and the V and J calls come from that table; the DNA yielded D and trimming. The data contain approximately 15,000 clones, about 91% of them singletons. Deletions cut 4 bases from V and 7 bases from J, with 16 bases between. This CDR3 contains 14 residues. Germline values: CDR1 SGHDN, CDR2 FVKESK. The receptor comes from a human donor in a cohort sampled during active COVID-19. Sequencing input: peripheral blood. This chain connects TRBV14 to TRBJ1-1, with a possible D match to TRBD1 (6 bases). CDR3 sequence (DNA): TGTGCCAGCAGCCTCGGCGGGGGGCTGGGTGAAGCTTTCTTT. The encoded protein is CASSLGGGLGEAFF. Full variable domain (remainder filled in from reference TRBV14 and TRBJ1-1): EAGVTQFPSHSVIEKGQTVTLRCDPISGHDNLYWYRRVMGKEIKFLLHFVKESKQDESGMPNNRFLAERTGGTYSTLKVQPAELEDSGVYFCASSLGGGLGEAFFGQGTRLTVV.